This T cell receptor beta chain was sequenced in a study of cytomegalovirus exposure and HLA in healthy donors. Background on the study: T cells numbering around 170 million yielded approximately 100 million unique TCR beta sequences in an earlier analysis. The study, taken as a whole, reports: Several of the most significant clusters appeared linked to common viral pathogens, based on a later analysis. Judged likely to be a sequencing artifact was a cluster of highly shared sequence variants.

Vbeta (60) and Jbeta (13) primers were used in the PCR. The data were produced by immunoSEQ multiplex PCR, yet TCRdb's version contains in-frame clones alone and is incomplete. The sample contains some 130,000 clones, 79% of which appear only once. The CDR3 totals 12 residues. Germline V CDR1 and CDR2: MNHEY, SVGAGI. V lost 2 bases, J lost 4 bases, and 4 bases lay in between. This clone occurred once. The antigen is not known. The receptor's source is a male donor in good health and CMV-seronegative. Input material: PBMCs. The chain links TRBV6-5 to TRBJ2-3; D is ambiguous. CDR3 amino acids: CASSYGSDTQYF. CDR3 bases: TGTGCCAGCAGTTACGGCTCAGATACGCAGTATTTT.